The source of this T cell receptor beta chain is a study of TIL therapy for anti-PD-1-resistant metastatic lung cancer. Turning to the study itself: Tumors carried a median roughly 1.6 non-synonymous mutations per megabase.

Germline CDR1 reads MDHEN; CDR2 reads SYDVKM. This CDR3 is 12 amino acids long. V dropped 1 base and J dropped 8; count of bases not matched to a gene: 1. This clone has only a few counts. The libraries were made with immunoSEQ v3. Libraries were sequenced to 2 million or so read pairs (survey) or roughly 4.5-6.5 million (deep). Assay: immunoSEQ multiplex PCR; the TCRdb copy retains only in-frame clones and omits some. Of 25,000 to 35,000 clones listed, around three quarters were seen once; the top ten hold 2.5% to 3%. Time point specified: pre-treatment sample, taken before nivolumab and TIL therapy. Enrollment ran from 2017 to early 2020.

Source: blood, taken at baseline. This clonotype was obtained from a woman between 30 and 79 years old with non-small cell lung cancer. The chain links TRBV28 to TRBJ1-1; 7 bases align to TRBD1. For the CDR3, the DNA is TGTGCCAGCAGTTTATTACAGGGGGAAGCTTTCTTT. Amino acid sequence: CASSLLQGEAFF.